Below, 22 T cell receptor beta chains from the same sample are listed, as sequenced in a study of T cells in Graves' hyperthyroidism and ophthalmopathy. RNA transcripts served as the template for amplifying TCR beta CDR3 regions. Using the HTBI primer set, a first-round RT-PCR was run on the TCR CDR3. TCRdb passed the multiplex PCR reads through MiXCR, listing each CDR3 protein once. Here the sample spans about 640,000 distinct CDR3 sequences, roughly 20% being singletons. Sequencing was performed on blood. These receptors came from a man aged 25-45 years with Graves' ophthalmopathy.

This clonotype was recorded once. This sequence joins TRBV7-6 and TRBJ1-5, with D possibly matching TRBD1 (5 bases). The CDR3 length is 17 residues. The germline CDR1 and CDR2 sequences are SGHVS and FNYEAQ. Deletions cut 1 base from V and 6 bases from J, with 19 bases between. This chain's CDR3 is CASSLGGRGAWGQPQHF. For the CDR3, the DNA is TGTGCCAGCAGCTTAGGGGGAAGGGGCGCTTGGGGTCAGCCCCAGCATTTT.

V is TRBV7-9 and J is TRBJ2-7; TRBD2 matches 7 bases. The V segment lost 6 bases and the J segment 2 bases; nucleotides outside the gene matches: 10. There are 15 residues in the CDR3. Germline V gene sequence: CDR1 SEHNR, CDR2 FQNEAQ (reference sequence). This chain's CDR3 is CASSPLERGPYEQYF. The CDR3 nucleotides read TGTGCCAGCAGTCCCCTCGAGCGGGGTCCCTACGAGCAGTACTTC.

V usage is TRBV5-1 and J usage is TRBJ1-2, with D possibly matching TRBD1 (6 bases). The V gene lost 0 bases and the J gene lost 2 bases, with 17 bases spanning the gap. Germline V gene data show CDR1 as SGHRS and CDR2 as YFSETQ. This CDR3 spans 17 amino acids. The CDR3 DNA reads TGCGCCAGCAGCTTGGCCAGCGGGGGGCGCGAAAACTATGGCTACACCTTC. It translates to CASSLASGGRENYGYTF.

This chain connects TRBV4-1 to TRBJ1-5; TRBD1 aligns across 8 bases. The CDR3 is made up of 18 amino acids. The V and J ends lost 4 bases and 4 bases, in that order; junction bases with no gene match: 15. The germline gives CDR1 MGHRA, CDR2 YSYEKL. This chain's CDR3 is CASSPGLSGGGLNQPQHF. DNA for the CDR3: TGCGCCAGCAGCCCGGGTTTGTCAGGGGGCGGCCTTAATCAGCCCCAGCATTTT.

Worth noting for this clonotype: One junction end disagrees with the germline gene, perhaps due to a read error. The chain couples TRBV28 to TRBJ2-1; perhaps TRBD2 as D (6 bases). The CDR3 totals 16 residues. The germline V gene has CDR1 MDHEN and CDR2 SYDVKM. CDR3 coding DNA: TGTGCCTGCAGTCTTAGGCGGGATGGGACCTACAATGAGCAGTTCTTC. It is translated as CACSLRRDGTYNEQFF.

In its sample, this clonotype was seen a few times. The V and J genes are TRBV20-1 and TRBJ2-4; 9 bases map to TRBD2. CDR1 is DFQATT and CDR2 is SNEGSKA in the germline V gene (reference sequence). CDR3 length: 17 residues. Germline trimming cut 6 bases from V and 4 bases from J; bases unmatched to any gene: 16. The CDR3 loop reads CSAYGRVSGSGKNIQYF. DNA of the CDR3: TGCAGTGCCTACGGTCGGGTTAGCGGGAGTGGTAAAAACATTCAGTACTTC.

This chain connects TRBV7-2 to TRBJ2-5; possible D gene TRBD2, 5 bases. V shed 5 bases and J shed 7 bases, with 14 bases lying between them. Germline V lookup: CDR1 SGHTA, CDR2 FQGNSA. The CDR3 contains 13 residues. The CDR3 region has the DNA TGTGCCAGCAGCCCTCGGACTTTTGGGACCCAGTACTTC. It codes for CASSPRTFGTQYF.

The chain couples TRBV20-1 to TRBJ2-1; 11 positions match TRBD2. This CDR3 is built from 14 residues. With 6 bases clipped from V and 7 bases from J, the junction kept 8 bases outside the gene matches. Germline V CDR1 and CDR2: DFQATT, SNEGSKA (reference sequence). The chain's CDR3 is CSARSGRAGNEQFF. The CDR3 region has the DNA TGCAGTGCCCGTAGCGGGAGGGCCGGAAATGAGCAGTTCTTC.

This chain uses TRBV3-1 with TRBJ2-1; D call uncertain. The germline V and J ends were trimmed by 4 bases and 5 bases, with 12 bases remaining between them. CDR3 size: 14 residues. CDR1 is LGHDT and CDR2 is YNNKEL in the germline V gene (reference sequence). The CDR3 here is CASSPGFSNNEQFF. Here the CDR3 DNA reads TGTGCCAGCAGCCCGGGTTTTAGTAACAATGAGCAGTTCTTC.

Many counts were recorded for this clonotype. The V and J genes are TRBV12-3 or TRBV12-4 and TRBJ1-4; maybe TRBD1 (5 bases). Trimming left V 2 bases short and J 6 bases short, with 19 bases between. This CDR3 region has 17 residues. DNA of the CDR3: TGTGCCAGCAGTTTATCCGAGGGGTGGGGACGGGATGAAAAACTGTTTTTT. Amino acid sequence: CASSLSEGWGRDEKLFF.

This clonotype was detected ten times or more. This chain uses TRBV10-3 with TRBJ2-7; D is ambiguous. V was clipped by 0 bases and J by 6 bases, with 18 bases between them. The CDR3 runs 16 residues. The germline V gene encodes CDR1 ENHRY and CDR2 SYGVKD. CDR3 nucleotides: TGTGCCATCAGTGAGTCGCTTAGTTCCGTCTACGGCGAGCAGTACTTC. Translating it yields CAISESLSSVYGEQYF.

This clonotype was observed a few times. The chain is built from TRBV5-5 and TRBJ2-2; D is perhaps TRBD1 or TRBD2 (5 bases each). The V end lost 3 bases, the J end lost 5 bases, and 17 bases lay between the germline ends. The CDR3 length is 16 residues. Germline assignment: CDR1 SGHKS and CDR2 YYEKEE (reference sequence). Written as DNA, the CDR3 is TGTGCCAGCAGCTGGGGTTATGAGGGACCAACCGGGGAGCTGTTTTTT. It specifies CASSWGYEGPTGELFF.

This clonotype was recorded at least ten times. The genes are TRBV7-2 and TRBJ2-2; the D is unclear. The CDR3 sequence is 13 residues long. Trimming took 1 base from V and 6 from J, leaving 6 bases between them. Germline assignment: CDR1 SGHTA and CDR2 FQGNSA. CDR3 nucleotide sequence: TGTGCCAGCAGCTTAGAAGGTTCCGGGGAGCTGTTTTTT. Translated, it gives CASSLEGSGELFF.

The chain combines TRBV11-2 with TRBJ2-7; no firm D call. This CDR3 is 14 amino acids long. Germline-derived CDR1 and CDR2 are SGHAT and FQNNGV. V dropped 4 bases and J dropped 4 bases, with 14 bases sitting between them. The CDR3 coding sequence is TGTGCCAGCAGCTCCCCCCTTTGGGGTTACGAGCAGTACTTC. Its protein is CASSSPLWGYEQYF.

In this sample, this clonotype turned up a few times. Its ends do not fully match the called genes, so a read error is possible. The J gene is TRBJ2-1, the V gene TRBV2; TRBD1 might be the D (6 bases). This CDR3 is built from 15 residues. Germline CDR1 is SNHLY and CDR2 is FYNNEI. The CDR3 protein is CASSEAPAGVNEQLF. The CDR3 coding sequence is TGTGCCAGCAGTGAAGCCCCTGCAGGGGTCAATGAGCAGCTCTTC.

The chain employs TRBV27 and TRBJ2-7; TRBD2 matches 9 bases. This CDR3 has 14 amino acids. CDR1 is MNHEY and CDR2 is SMNVEV in the germline V gene (reference sequence). Trimming removed 2 bases from V and 3 bases from J; junction bases left unmatched: 2. The CDR3 loop reads CASSLGTSFYEQYF. The CDR3 DNA reads TGTGCCAGCAGTTTAGGGACTAGCTTCTACGAGCAGTACTTC.

This clonotype has only a few counts. The chain carries TRBV20-1 and TRBJ2-7; 10 bases match TRBD2. The CDR3 extends over 14 amino acids. Germline values: CDR1 DFQATT, CDR2 SNEGSKA (reference sequence). V lost 6 bases to trimming and J lost 0 bases; unmatched junction nucleotides: 5. CDR3 protein: CSAPLAGGSYEQYF. CDR3 in DNA: TGCAGTGCACCATTAGCGGGAGGCTCCTACGAGCAGTACTTC.

The rearrangement links TRBV13 to TRBJ2-3; tentatively, D is TRBD1 (6 bases). Germline CDR1 is PRHDT and CDR2 is FYEKMQ (reference sequence). CDR3 size: 21 residues. Trimming removed 4 bases from V and 0 bases from J, with 29 bases in between. This CDR3 is CASSSPGETGEGALSTDTQYF. The CDR3 DNA reads TGTGCCAGCAGCTCCCCCGGCGAGACAGGCGAGGGTGCCCTTAGCACAGATACGCAGTATTTT.

This clonotype showed up just a few times. The rearrangement links TRBV5-1 to TRBJ2-7; D gene uncertain. The V and J ends lost 0 bases and 6 bases respectively, with 13 bases between them. CDR1 and CDR2 (germline): SGHRS, YFSETQ. CDR3 size: 14 residues. CDR3 protein: CASSLGGAFGEQYF. The CDR3 DNA reads as TGCGCCAGCAGCTTGGGTGGCGCCTTCGGCGAGCAGTACTTC.

CDR3 protein: CASSLGGGPLSYEQYF. Written as DNA, the CDR3 is TGTGCCAGCAGCCTCGGTGGAGGGCCTCTCTCCTACGAGCAGTACTTC. V gene TRBV11-2 combines with J gene TRBJ2-7, with a possible D match to TRBD2 (6 bases). The V end lost 5 bases, the J end lost 0 bases, and 17 bases lay between the germline ends. CDR1 is SGHAT and CDR2 is FQNNGV in the germline V gene. The CDR3 runs 16 residues.

This clonotype was counted between two and nine times. The chain is built from TRBV3-1 and TRBJ1-5; the D gene is possibly TRBD1 (5 bases). Germline V lookup: CDR1 LGHDT, CDR2 YNNKEL (reference sequence). V lost 5 bases to trimming and J lost 5 bases, with 13 bases between them. The CDR3 runs to 14 residues. As DNA, the CDR3 is TGTGCCAGCAGCTTCTGGGGCATCTATCAGCCCCAGCATTTT. This codes for CASSFWGIYQPQHF.

This clonotype was observed a handful of times. CDR3 coding DNA: TGTGCCAGCAGTGAAGCGCTTGCACTAGCGGGAGCGTCCGAGCAGTACTTC. Protein sequence: CASSEALALAGASEQYF. The chain employs TRBV2 and TRBJ2-7; 11 bases fit TRBD2. Unmatched junction bases numbered 10, after V lost 0 bases and J lost 6 bases. Looked up from germline, CDR1 is SNHLY and CDR2 is FYNNEI. CDR3 length: 17 residues.